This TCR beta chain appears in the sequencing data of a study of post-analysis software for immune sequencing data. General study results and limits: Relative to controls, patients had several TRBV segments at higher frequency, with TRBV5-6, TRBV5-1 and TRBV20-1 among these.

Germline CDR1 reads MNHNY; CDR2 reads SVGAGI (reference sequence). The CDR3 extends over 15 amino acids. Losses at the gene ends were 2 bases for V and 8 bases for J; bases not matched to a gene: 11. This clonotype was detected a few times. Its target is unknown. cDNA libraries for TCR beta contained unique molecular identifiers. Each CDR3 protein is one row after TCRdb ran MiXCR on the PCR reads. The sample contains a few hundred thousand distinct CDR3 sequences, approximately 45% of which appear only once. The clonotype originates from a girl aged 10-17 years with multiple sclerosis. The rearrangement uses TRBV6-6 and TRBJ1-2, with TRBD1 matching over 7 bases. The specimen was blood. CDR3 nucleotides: TGTGCCAGCAGTTACCCGGACAGGTGGGACCGGGGCTACACCTTC. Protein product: CASSYPDRWDRGYTF.